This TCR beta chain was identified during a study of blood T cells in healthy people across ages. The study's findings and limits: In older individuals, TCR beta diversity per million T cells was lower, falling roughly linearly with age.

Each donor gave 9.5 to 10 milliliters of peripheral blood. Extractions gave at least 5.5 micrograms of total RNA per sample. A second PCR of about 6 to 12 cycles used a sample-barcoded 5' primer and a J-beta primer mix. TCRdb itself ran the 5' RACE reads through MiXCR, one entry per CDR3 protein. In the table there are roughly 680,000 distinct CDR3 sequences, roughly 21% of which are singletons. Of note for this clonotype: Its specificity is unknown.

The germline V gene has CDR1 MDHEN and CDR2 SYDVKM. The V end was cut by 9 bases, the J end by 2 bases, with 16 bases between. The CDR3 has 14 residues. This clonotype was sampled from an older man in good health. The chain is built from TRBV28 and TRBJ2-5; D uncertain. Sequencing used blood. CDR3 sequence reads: CASSMNSEQETQYF. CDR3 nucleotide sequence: TGTGCCAGTTCCATGAACAGCGAGCAAGAGACCCAGTACTTC.